This TCR beta chain was retrieved from a study of regulatory T cells in long-lasting Graves disease. According to the study, TCR beta libraries were built with iRepertoire HTBI primers and CDR3-region Arm-PCR. TCRdb reprocessed the multiplex PCR reads via MiXCR and lists one record per CDR3 protein. This sample has some 500,000 distinct CDR3 sequences, with around 16% found just once. Time point: newly diagnosed GD, antithyroid drugs for less than 3 months. Isolated PBMC RNA provided the starting material for the TCR library. The sample also formed part of further work on T cells in Graves' hyperthyroidism and ophthalmopathy. From that study: Exclusion of a patient resulted from uncontrolled infection, other autoimmune disease, pregnancy or lactation. HTBI primers were employed in a first-round RT-PCR of the TCR CDR3.

The TCR originated in a woman in her forties or fifties with Graves disease. The specimen was peripheral blood mononuclear cells (PBMCs), collected at new diagnosis, from a patient treated with antithyroid drugs.

CDR3 loop: CASSSGQPFNEQFF. CDR3 coding DNA: TGCGCCAGCAGCTCTGGACAGCCATTCAATGAGCAGTTCTTC. The chain recombines TRBV5-1 with TRBJ2-1; possible D gene TRBD1, 6 bases. The CDR3 loop spans 14 amino acids. Trimming took off 3 bases at V and 6 bases at J, with 13 bases between the two ends. Germline CDR1 reads SGHRS; CDR2 reads YFSETQ.